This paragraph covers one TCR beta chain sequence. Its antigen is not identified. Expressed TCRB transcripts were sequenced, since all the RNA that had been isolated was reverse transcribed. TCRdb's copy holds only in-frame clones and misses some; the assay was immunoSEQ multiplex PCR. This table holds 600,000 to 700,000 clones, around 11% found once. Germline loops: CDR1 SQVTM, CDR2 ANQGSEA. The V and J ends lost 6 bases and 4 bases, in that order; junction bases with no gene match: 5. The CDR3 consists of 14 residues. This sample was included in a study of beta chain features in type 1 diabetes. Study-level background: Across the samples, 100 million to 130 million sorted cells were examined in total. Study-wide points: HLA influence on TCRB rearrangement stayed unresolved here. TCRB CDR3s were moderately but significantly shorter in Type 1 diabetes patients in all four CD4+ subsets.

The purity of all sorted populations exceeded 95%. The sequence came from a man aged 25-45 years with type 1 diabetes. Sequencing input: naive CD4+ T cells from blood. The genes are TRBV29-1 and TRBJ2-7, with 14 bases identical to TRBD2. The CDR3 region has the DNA TGCAGCGTATCGGGACTAGCGGGGGATTACGAGCAGTACTTC. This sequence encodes CSVSGLAGDYEQYF.